Listed below are T cell receptor beta chains from one sample, sequenced in a study of blood T cell repertoires in COVID-19. TCRdb keeps only in-frame clones here, not all; method: immunoSEQ multiplex PCR. The repertoire holds 250,000 to 350,000 clones, with around 85% as singletons. The sample comprised peripheral blood. The receptors stem from a human donor with COVID-19, enrolled during active disease. The donor label of this sample is uncertain. CDR3s include the opening cysteine and the closing phenylalanine or tryptophan. Fields, in order: J gene, D gene, clone size, V gene, CDR3 DNA, CDR3 protein. The D gene is left open where the match is weak. Only part of the rows carry a size: once, few, many, or a class if the clone is expanded.

j_gene: TRBJ1-2; d_gene: NA; abundance: NA; v_gene: TRBV5-1; CDR3nt: TGCGCCAGCAGCTTGGATGGGACACGAATCGGCTACACCTTC; CDR3aa: CASSLDGTRIGYTF
j_gene: TRBJ2-7; d_gene: TRBD1; abundance: NA; v_gene: TRBV11-2; CDR3nt: TGTGCCAGCAGCTCCCGGGACAGGGGTGGAGGGGTCGAGCAGTACTTC; CDR3aa: CASSSRDRGGGVEQYF
j_gene: TRBJ1-1; d_gene: NA; abundance: NA; v_gene: TRBV2; CDR3nt: TGTGCCAGCAGGGACCCGAGGGCGAGCACTGAAGCTTTCTTT; CDR3aa: CASRDPRASTEAFF
j_gene: TRBJ1-2; d_gene: TRBD1; abundance: NA; v_gene: TRBV15; CDR3nt: TGTGCCACCAGCAGACAAGGACAGGGGGTCACCTTC; CDR3aa: CATSRQGQGVTF
j_gene: TRBJ2-5; d_gene: NA; abundance: NA; v_gene: TRBV11-2; CDR3nt: TGTGCCAGCAGCCACACTGTCGACGCAGCCGGAGGGACCCAGTACTTC; CDR3aa: CASSHTVDAAGGTQYF
j_gene: TRBJ2-2; d_gene: TRBD2; abundance: NA; v_gene: TRBV19; CDR3nt: TGTGCCAGTAGTAGAAGCGGGGGCAGGGGCACCGGGGAGCTGTTTTTT; CDR3aa: CASSRSGGRGTGELFF
j_gene: TRBJ2-5; d_gene: TRBD1; abundance: NA; v_gene: TRBV12-3/TRBV12-4; CDR3nt: TGTGCCAGCGGACGACAGGGTCGGGAGACCCAGTACTTC; CDR3aa: CASGRQGRETQYF
j_gene: TRBJ1-4; d_gene: NA; abundance: NA; v_gene: TRBV30; CDR3nt: TGTGCCTGGAAATCAGGAAGTAACGAAAAACTGTTTTTT; CDR3aa: CAWKSGSNEKLFF
j_gene: TRBJ1-2; d_gene: TRBD1; abundance: NA; v_gene: TRBV11-2; CDR3nt: TGTGCCAGCAGCTTTACCGGGACAGGGGTGGCTGGCTACACCTTC; CDR3aa: CASSFTGTGVAGYTF
j_gene: TRBJ2-5; d_gene: TRBD1; abundance: NA; v_gene: TRBV30; CDR3nt: TGTGCCTGGACTGGACAGGGAGTCCCAGAGACCCAGTACTTC; CDR3aa: CAWTGQGVPETQYF
j_gene: TRBJ2-1; d_gene: TRBD2; abundance: once; v_gene: TRBV5-1; CDR3nt: TGCGCCAGCAGCTTGGTTCTAGCGGGCTACAATGAGCAGTTCTTC; CDR3aa: CASSLVLAGYNEQFF
j_gene: TRBJ2-7; d_gene: TRBD1; abundance: NA; v_gene: TRBV3-1/TRBV3-2; CDR3nt: TGTGCCAGCAGCCTAACAAGCCCGGGACAGGGGTCCAACGAGCAGTACTTC; CDR3aa: CASSLTSPGQGSNEQYF
j_gene: TRBJ2-1; d_gene: NA; abundance: NA; v_gene: TRBV30; CDR3nt: TGTGCCTGGAGTGTATTGGGAGTCCCCTACAATGAGCAGTTCTTC; CDR3aa: CAWSVLGVPYNEQFF
j_gene: TRBJ2-1; d_gene: TRBD2; abundance: NA; v_gene: TRBV5-4; CDR3nt: TGTGCCAGCAGCCCACCCGGACTAGCGGGAAGTAATGAGCAGTTCTTC; CDR3aa: CASSPPGLAGSNEQFF
j_gene: TRBJ1-2; d_gene: TRBD1; abundance: NA; v_gene: TRBV28; CDR3nt: TGTGCCAGCAGGCGGACAGGGCCTAACTATGGCTACACCTTC; CDR3aa: CASRRTGPNYGYTF
j_gene: TRBJ2-7; d_gene: NA; abundance: few; v_gene: TRBV19; CDR3nt: TGTGCCAGTAGTATAGGCCAGGGAGGCTTCTACGAGCAGTACTTC; CDR3aa: CASSIGQGGFYEQYF
j_gene: TRBJ1-6; d_gene: NA; abundance: NA; v_gene: TRBV27; CDR3nt: TGTGCCAGCAGTTTGGAGGGGCCCGGTAATTCACCCCTCCACTTT; CDR3aa: CASSLEGPGNSPLHF
j_gene: TRBJ2-3; d_gene: TRBD2; abundance: NA; v_gene: TRBV5-1; CDR3nt: TGCGCCAGCAGCCGCACTCCAACTAGCGGCCACCTGGGGGATACGCAGTATTTT; CDR3aa: CASSRTPTSGHLGDTQYF
j_gene: TRBJ2-7; d_gene: TRBD2; abundance: NA; v_gene: TRBV28; CDR3nt: TGTGCCAGCAGTTTAACGGGACTAGTCCGCGAGCAGTACTTC; CDR3aa: CASSLTGLVREQYF
j_gene: TRBJ2-2; d_gene: TRBD1; abundance: NA; v_gene: TRBV7-3; CDR3nt: TGTGCCAGCGGACAGGGACCTAACACCGGGGAGCTGTTTTTT; CDR3aa: CASGQGPNTGELFF
j_gene: TRBJ1-4; d_gene: TRBD1; abundance: NA; v_gene: TRBV30; CDR3nt: TGTGCCTGGAGCCCCGGGCAGGGGGCGATGGAGAAACTGTTTTTT; CDR3aa: CAWSPGQGAMEKLFF
j_gene: TRBJ2-7; d_gene: NA; abundance: once; v_gene: TRBV7-7; CDR3nt: TGTGCTAGCAGCTTAGATGGCGCGGGAAAGCCAGCCGAGCAGTACTTC; CDR3aa: CASSLDGAGKPAEQYF
j_gene: TRBJ1-6; d_gene: NA; abundance: many; v_gene: TRBV12-3/TRBV12-4; CDR3nt: TGTGCCAGCAGTCGCGTACGGAATTCACCCCTCCACTTT; CDR3aa: CASSRVRNSPLHF
j_gene: TRBJ2-7; d_gene: TRBD2; abundance: NA; v_gene: TRBV28; CDR3nt: TGTGCCATACAGTTGGGGAGGGGTAGCTCCTACGAGCAGTACTTC; CDR3aa: CAIQLGRGSSYEQYF
j_gene: TRBJ1-2; d_gene: TRBD1; abundance: NA; v_gene: TRBV5-4; CDR3nt: TGTGCCAGCAGACAGGGGGCTAACTATGGCTACACCTTC; CDR3aa: CASRQGANYGYTF
j_gene: TRBJ2-7; d_gene: NA; abundance: NA; v_gene: TRBV3-1/TRBV3-2; CDR3nt: TGTGCCAGCAGCCAAGATCTGAGAGAGCAGTACTTC; CDR3aa: CASSQDLREQYF
j_gene: TRBJ1-3; d_gene: NA; abundance: NA; v_gene: TRBV7-9; CDR3nt: TGTGCCAGCAGCTCGGAGGGTCTAAACACCATATATTTT; CDR3aa: CASSSEGLNTIYF
j_gene: TRBJ2-3; d_gene: TRBD2; abundance: NA; v_gene: TRBV29-1; CDR3nt: TGCAGCGTCCCATCGGTAGCGGGAGGTGTGGCAGATACGCAGTATTTT; CDR3aa: CSVPSVAGGVADTQYF
j_gene: TRBJ1-6; d_gene: NA; abundance: NA; v_gene: TRBV9; CDR3nt: TGTGCCAGCAGCACCGGGAGCACCAATAATTCACCCCTCCACTTT; CDR3aa: CASSTGSTNNSPLHF
j_gene: TRBJ2-1; d_gene: TRBD1; abundance: NA; v_gene: TRBV11-2; CDR3nt: TGTGCCAGCAGCAGAGGGGGTACAGGGGACAATGAGCAGTTCTTC; CDR3aa: CASSRGGTGDNEQFF
j_gene: TRBJ2-7; d_gene: TRBD1; abundance: NA; v_gene: TRBV7-2; CDR3nt: TGTGCCAGCAGCGACGCCGGGACAGGGGGCGGATCCTACGAGCAGTACTTC; CDR3aa: CASSDAGTGGGSYEQYF
j_gene: TRBJ2-1; d_gene: TRBD1; abundance: NA; v_gene: TRBV28; CDR3nt: TGTGCCAGCAGTCAGGGCGGGACAGGGGGCTGGAATGAGCAGTTCTTC; CDR3aa: CASSQGGTGGWNEQFF
j_gene: TRBJ1-2; d_gene: TRBD1; abundance: NA; v_gene: TRBV18; CDR3nt: TGTGCCAGCTCTCCTGGACAGGGGGACTATGGCTACACCTTC; CDR3aa: CASSPGQGDYGYTF
j_gene: TRBJ2-5; d_gene: TRBD2; abundance: NA; v_gene: TRBV27; CDR3nt: TGTGCCAGCAGTGCCGGGACTAACCAAGAGACCCAGTACTTC; CDR3aa: CASSAGTNQETQYF
j_gene: TRBJ2-5; d_gene: TRBD2; abundance: NA; v_gene: TRBV6-6; CDR3nt: TGTGCCAGCAGTCGAAACGGACTAGCGGGAGGGAGGGAGACCCAGTACTTC; CDR3aa: CASSRNGLAGGRETQYF
j_gene: TRBJ2-3; d_gene: TRBD1; abundance: NA; v_gene: TRBV29-1; CDR3nt: TGCAGCGTTGAAGGGGGCAGGGGGCGCACAGATACGCAGTATTTT; CDR3aa: CSVEGGRGRTDTQYF